A single sample gave rise to the 18 T cell receptor beta chains below, sequenced in a study of blood T cells in healthy people across ages. Alongside a J-beta primer mix, a sample-barcoded 5' primer served in a second PCR lasting roughly 6 to 11 cycles. TCRdb analysed the 5' RACE reads with MiXCR anew, one entry per CDR3 protein. The data hold about 780,000 distinct CDR3 sequences, with 55% to 65% observed a single time. The source material was blood. These TCRs come from a man aged 30 to 39 in good health.

This clonotype has only a few counts. The V and J genes are TRBV20-1 and TRBJ2-5; 14 nucleotides line up with TRBD2. The CDR3 is 15 residues long. V was pared by 3 bases and J by 5 bases, with 5 bases of the junction left unmatched. The V gene's germline CDR1 is DFQATT and CDR2 SNEGSKA (reference sequence). The CDR3 DNA is TGCAGTGCTAGCCCGGGACTAGCGGGGGTTGAGACCCAGTACTTC. Its protein product is CSASPGLAGVETQYF.

This clonotype was picked up many times. V gene TRBV7-9 combines with J gene TRBJ2-1, with D perhaps matching TRBD1 or TRBD2 (5 bases each). CDR1 SEHNR and CDR2 FQNEAQ come from the germline V gene (reference sequence). The CDR3 consists of 12 residues. Deletions cut 6 bases from V and 7 bases from J, with 10 bases between. Written as DNA, the CDR3 is TGTGCCAGCAGTCATTGGGGGAATGAGCAGTTCTTC. Translating it yields CASSHWGNEQFF.

This rearrangement joins TRBV4-3 to TRBJ2-1; the match to TRBD2 covers 12 bases. CDR3 size: 16 residues. Germline V gene lookup returns CDR1 LGHNA and CDR2 YSLEER. V lost 4 bases to trimming and J lost 7 bases; unmatched junction nucleotides: 8. The DNA for the CDR3 is TGCGCCAGCAGCCGCACTTCTAGCGGGGGGGCAAATGAGCAGTTCTTC. Encoded protein: CASSRTSSGGANEQFF.

This rearrangement joins TRBV25-1 to TRBJ1-2; D uncertain. V was trimmed by 3 bases and J by 5 bases, leaving 13 bases between them. CDR1 is MGHDK, CDR2 SYGVNS, per germline. The CDR3 extends over 14 amino acids. This chain's CDR3 is CASSDYVSEYGYTF. CDR3 DNA sequence: TGTGCCAGCAGTGACTACGTCTCTGAGTATGGCTACACCTTC.

This clonotype has only a few counts. CDR3 in DNA: TGCGCCAGCAGCTTACGGCTACAGGGAGCTCAAGAGACCCAGTACTTC. Protein sequence: CASSLRLQGAQETQYF. The genes are TRBV5-1 and TRBJ2-5, with D possibly matching TRBD1 (6 bases). V lost 2 bases to trimming and J lost 2 bases, with 16 bases between them. The germline V gene encodes CDR1 SGHRS and CDR2 YFSETQ. CDR3 length: 16 amino acids.

The J gene is TRBJ2-1, the V gene TRBV7-8; D gene uncertain. The germline V gene encodes CDR1 SGHVS and CDR2 FQNEAQ. Trimming removed 3 bases from V and 10 bases from J, with 19 bases in between. The CDR3 loop spans 15 amino acids. CDR3: CASSLVETGAGEQFF. CDR3 nucleotide sequence: TGTGCCAGCAGCTTGGTCGAGACTGGCGCAGGCGAGCAGTTCTTC.

This clonotype was found a few times. This chain uses TRBV4-3 with TRBJ2-5; D is unresolved. The CDR3 totals 14 residues. CDR1 is LGHNA, CDR2 YSLEER, per germline. V was clipped by 1 base and J by 10 bases, with 16 bases between them. CDR3: CASSQVRSRSLQYF. The CDR3 DNA sequence: TGCGCCAGCAGCCAAGTTAGGAGTAGATCACTCCAGTACTTC.

The chain uses TRBV29-1 and TRBJ2-7, with 9 positions matching TRBD1. J was trimmed by 6 bases and V by 5 bases; bases with no gene match: 11. The CDR3 consists of 14 residues. The germline V gene encodes CDR1 SQVTM and CDR2 ANQGSEA. The CDR3 nucleotides read TGCAGCGTTTCGGGTGGGACAGGGAGGCGCGAGCAGTACTTC. Its protein product is CSVSGGTGRREQYF.

This chain connects TRBV10-3 to TRBJ2-1, with 11 bases aligning to TRBD2. The junction had 4 bases not matched to a gene; V was cut back by 2 bases and J by 7 bases. The CDR3 spans 15 residues. The germline V gene has CDR1 ENHRY and CDR2 SYGVKD. Written as DNA, the CDR3 is TGTGCCATCAGTGAGGCGGCTAGCGGGGGGAATGAGCAGTTCTTC. Amino acids: CAISEAASGGNEQFF.

The chain couples TRBV7-2 to TRBJ1-2; tentative D call: TRBD1 (6 bases). CDR1 and CDR2 (germline): SGHTA, FQGNSA. Deletions cut 4 bases from V and 6 bases from J, with 15 bases between. The length of the CDR3 is 14 residues. The CDR3 loop reads CASSSLDRTDGYTF. The CDR3 coding sequence is TGTGCCAGCAGCTCACTTGACAGGACAGATGGCTACACCTTC.

This clonotype has at least ten counts. The chain is built from TRBV6-2 or TRBV6-3 and TRBJ2-5; no definite D call. CDR1 is MNHEY, CDR2 SVGEGT, per germline. The length of the CDR3 is 11 residues. V lost 2 bases and J 5 bases, leaving 3 bases between the germline ends. Here the CDR3 reads CASSYAETQYF. The CDR3, as DNA: TGTGCCAGCAGTTACGCGGAGACCCAGTACTTC.

The chain joins TRBV20-1 to TRBJ2-1, with D tentatively TRBD2 (5 bases). The germline V gene has CDR1 DFQATT and CDR2 SNEGSKA (reference sequence). The CDR3 sequence is 12 residues long. V was clipped by 7 bases and J by 13 bases, with 20 bases between them. Here the CDR3 DNA reads TGCAGTGAGTTGGACTCCGAGGAGACCCAGTTCTTC. The encoded protein is CSELDSEETQFF.

This clonotype has more than one count but fewer than ten. V and J are TRBV28 and TRBJ1-5; D remains unclear. This CDR3 has 14 residues. The germline CDR1 and CDR2 sequences are MDHEN and SYDVKM. Trimming shortened V by 6 bases and J by 1 base, and 10 bases separated the two germline ends. The CDR3 bases are TGTGCCAGCAGCTCGGCTGGAAGCAATCAGCCCCAGCATTTT. Its translation: CASSSAGSNQPQHF.

The V gene is TRBV20-1, the J gene TRBJ2-3, with 9 bases lining up with TRBD2. Germline CDR1 and CDR2: DFQATT and SNEGSKA (reference sequence). Germline trimming cut 6 bases from V and 3 bases from J; bases unmatched to any gene: 7. The CDR3 is 14 amino acids. The CDR3 region is CSAPLRGGTDTQYF. The CDR3 region has the DNA TGCAGTGCCCCGCTGCGGGGGGGTACAGATACGCAGTATTTT.

This clonotype has only a few counts. The chain has TRBV4-3 and TRBJ1-6; no clear D gene. V was clipped by 0 bases and J by 7 bases, with 13 bases between them. The CDR3 extends over 16 amino acids. Germline V lookup: CDR1 LGHNA, CDR2 YSLEER. CDR3 sequence reads: CASSQDITLRNSPLHF. DNA of the CDR3: TGCGCCAGCAGCCAAGATATAACACTTCGGAATTCACCCCTCCACTTT.

This clonotype was observed a few times. V gene TRBV9 combines with J gene TRBJ2-7; D perhaps matches TRBD1 (5 bases). Germline values: CDR1 SGDLS, CDR2 YYNGEE. Trimming pared 4 bases from V and 2 bases from J, leaving 16 bases between. The CDR3 runs to 15 residues. The CDR3 DNA sequence: TGTGCCAGCAGCCCCACCGTCATAGGGGCCTACGAGCAGTACTTC. It translates to CASSPTVIGAYEQYF.

A note on this clonotype: Germline is not matched at one junction end, which may reflect a read error. This rearrangement joins TRBV7-7 to TRBJ2-1; 8 nucleotides align to TRBD2. The CDR3 sequence is 15 residues long. CDR1 is SSHAT and CDR2 is FNYEAQ in the germline V gene (reference sequence). CDR3 loop: CASSAGTSTYNEQFF. Written as DNA, the CDR3 is TGTGCTAGCAGCGCCGGGACTAGTACCTACAATGAGCAGTTCTTC.

This chain links TRBV7-9 with TRBJ2-1; the D is unclear. V gave up 1 base and J gave up 8 bases, with 12 bases separating them. Germline V lookup: CDR1 SEHNR, CDR2 FQNEAQ (reference sequence). This CDR3 is built from 14 residues. The CDR3 protein is CASSLDVAAHEQFF. The CDR3 DNA reads as TGTGCCAGCAGCTTAGACGTAGCTGCCCATGAGCAGTTCTTC.